A selection of T cell receptor beta chains follows, all from one sample in a study of cytomegalovirus exposure and HLA in healthy donors. Generated by immunoSEQ multiplex PCR, the TCRdb table keeps only in-frame clones and is missing some. The table shows approximately 75,000 clones, with around 80% occurring only once. Sequences were obtained from PBMCs. These receptors came from a man in his 70s in good health and CMV-seropositive. The CDR3 runs from the conserved cysteine through the conserved F or W. D genes are given only for firm matches. Clone size is given for some rows only: seen once, a few or many times, or a class if the clone is expanded.

TRBD1	TRBV5-1	once	TRBJ2-7	CASSLAGTGTTYEQYF	TGCGCCAGCAGCCTGGCCGGGACAGGGACTACCTACGAGCAGTACTTC
-	TRBV7-3	-	TRBJ2-1	CASSLSGVGNEQFF	TGTGCCAGCAGCTTGTCCGGAGTAGGAAATGAGCAGTTCTTC
TRBD1	TRBV2	-	TRBJ2-5	CASSSDRGRRETQYF	TGTGCCAGCAGTTCAGACAGGGGGAGGAGAGAGACCCAGTACTTC
TRBD2	TRBV10-2	once	TRBJ2-7	CASSSGGPYEQYF	TGCGCCTCTTCTAGCGGGGGTCCCTACGAGCAGTACTTC
-	TRBV4-2	-	TRBJ2-7	CASSQGSGQGMSSQYF	TGTGCCAGCAGCCAAGGCTCTGGGCAGGGCATGAGCTCTCAGTACTTC
-	TRBV5-1	-	TRBJ1-1	CASKDQGMNTEAFF	TGCGCCAGCAAAGACCAGGGGATGAACACTGAAGCTTTCTTT
-	TRBV7-9	-	TRBJ1-2	CASSSADSGYTF	TGTGCCAGCAGCTCAGCCGACAGTGGCTACACCTTC
TRBD2	TRBV5-1	-	TRBJ2-7	CASSPGLAGTSYEQYF	TGCGCCAGCAGCCCTGGACTAGCGGGGACCTCCTACGAGCAGTACTTC
-	TRBV4-3	-	TRBJ2-3	CASSQDDGGTGDTQYF	TGCGCCAGCAGCCAAGATGACGGGGGTACAGGAGATACGCAGTATTTT
-	TRBV5-1	-	TRBJ1-2	CASSPREDYGYTF	TGCGCCAGCAGCCCCCGGGAAGACTATGGCTACACCTTC
-	TRBV11-2	-	TRBJ2-7	CASSFEGTPIGEQYF	TGTGCCAGCAGCTTTGAAGGGACTCCCATAGGGGAGCAGTACTTC
-	TRBV7-2	-	TRBJ2-3	CASSPLFTDTQYF	TGTGCCAGCAGCCCTCTTTTCACAGATACGCAGTATTTT
-	TRBV10-3	-	TRBJ2-7	CAIRDNYEQYF	TGTGCCATCAGGGACAACTACGAGCAGTACTTC
TRBD1	TRBV5-8	-	TRBJ2-1	CASSGQDYNEQFF	TGTGCCAGCAGCGGACAGGACTACAATGAGCAGTTCTTC
-	TRBV5-1	-	TRBJ1-6	CASRTDSYNSPLHF	TGCGCCAGCAGGACAGACTCCTATAATTCACCCCTCCACTTT
TRBD1	TRBV18	-	TRBJ2-1	CASSMGQINYDEQFF	TGTGCCAGCTCAATGGGACAGATTAATTACGATGAGCAGTTCTTC